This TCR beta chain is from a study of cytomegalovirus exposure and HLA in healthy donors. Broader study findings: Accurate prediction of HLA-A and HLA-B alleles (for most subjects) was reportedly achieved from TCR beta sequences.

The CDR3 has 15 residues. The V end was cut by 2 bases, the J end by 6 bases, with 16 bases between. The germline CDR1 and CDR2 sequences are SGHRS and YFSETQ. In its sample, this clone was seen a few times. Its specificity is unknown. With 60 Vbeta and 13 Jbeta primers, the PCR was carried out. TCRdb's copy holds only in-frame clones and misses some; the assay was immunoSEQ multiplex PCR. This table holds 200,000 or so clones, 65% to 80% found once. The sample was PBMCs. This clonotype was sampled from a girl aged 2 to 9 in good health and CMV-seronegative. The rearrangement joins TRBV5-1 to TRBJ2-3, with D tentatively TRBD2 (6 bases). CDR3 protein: CASSFSGRLGDTQYF. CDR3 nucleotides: TGCGCCAGCAGCTTCAGCGGGCGACTCGGGGATACGCAGTATTTT.